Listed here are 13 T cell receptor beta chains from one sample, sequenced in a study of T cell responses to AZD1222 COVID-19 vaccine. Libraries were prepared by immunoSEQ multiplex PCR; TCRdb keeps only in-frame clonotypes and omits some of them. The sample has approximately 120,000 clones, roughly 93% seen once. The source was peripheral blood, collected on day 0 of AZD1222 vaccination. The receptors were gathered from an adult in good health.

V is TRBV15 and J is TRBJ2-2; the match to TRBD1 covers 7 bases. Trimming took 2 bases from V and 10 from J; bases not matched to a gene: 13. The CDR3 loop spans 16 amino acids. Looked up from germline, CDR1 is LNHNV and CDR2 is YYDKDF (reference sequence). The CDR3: CATSRLGTAGAPELFF. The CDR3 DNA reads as TGTGCCACCAGCAGACTCGGGACAGCAGGTGCCCCGGAGCTGTTTTTT.

This CDR3 reads CAWSILSLGPPTGAFF. As DNA, the CDR3 is TGTGCCTGGAGTATTCTAAGTCTAGGGCCCCCCACCGGGGCTTTCTTT. This sequence joins TRBV30 and TRBJ1-1, with unresolved D. Per the germline V gene, CDR1 is GTSNPN and CDR2 is SVGIG (reference sequence). V was pared by 2 bases and J by 11 bases, with 27 bases between. CDR3 size: 16 residues. Full variable domain (outside the CDR3, taken from reference TRBV30 and TRBJ1-1): SQTIHQWPATLVQPVGSPLSLECTVEGTSNPNLYWYRQAAGRGLQLLFYSVGIGQISSEVPQNLSASRPQDRQFILSSKKLLLSDSGFYLCAWSILSLGPPTGAFFGQGTRLTVV.

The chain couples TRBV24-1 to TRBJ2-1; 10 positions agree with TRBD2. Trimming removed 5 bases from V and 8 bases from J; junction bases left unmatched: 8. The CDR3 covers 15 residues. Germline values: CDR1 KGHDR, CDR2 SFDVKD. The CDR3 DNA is TGTGCCACCAGTGGCCGAGCGGGAGGGCGGGATGAGCAGTTCTTC. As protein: CATSGRAGGRDEQFF.

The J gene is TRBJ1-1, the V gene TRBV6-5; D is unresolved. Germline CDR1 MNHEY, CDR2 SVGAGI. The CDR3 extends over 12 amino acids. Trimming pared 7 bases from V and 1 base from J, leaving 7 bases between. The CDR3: CASTTANTEAFF. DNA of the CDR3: TGTGCCAGCACTACAGCGAACACTGAAGCTTTCTTT.

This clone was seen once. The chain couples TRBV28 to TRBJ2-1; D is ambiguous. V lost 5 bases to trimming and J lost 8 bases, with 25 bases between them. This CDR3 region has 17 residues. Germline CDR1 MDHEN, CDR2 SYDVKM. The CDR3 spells CASSHPLVGGVGDEQFF. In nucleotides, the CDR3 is TGTGCCAGCAGTCATCCCCTGGTTGGTGGGGTAGGCGATGAGCAGTTCTTC.

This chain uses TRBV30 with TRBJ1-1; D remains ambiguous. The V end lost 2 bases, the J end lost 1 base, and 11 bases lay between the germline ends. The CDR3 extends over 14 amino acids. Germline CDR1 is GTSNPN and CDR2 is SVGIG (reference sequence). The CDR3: CAWSLTLGNTEAFF. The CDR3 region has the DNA TGTGCCTGGAGTCTCACCTTAGGGAACACTGAAGCTTTCTTT.

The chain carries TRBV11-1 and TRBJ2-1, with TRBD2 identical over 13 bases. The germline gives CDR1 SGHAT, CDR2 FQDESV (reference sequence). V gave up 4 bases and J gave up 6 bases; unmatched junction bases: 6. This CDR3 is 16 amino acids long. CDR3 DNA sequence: TGTGCCAGCAGCTGGACTAGCGGGAGTATAGGCAATGAGCAGTTCTTC. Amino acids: CASSWTSGSIGNEQFF.

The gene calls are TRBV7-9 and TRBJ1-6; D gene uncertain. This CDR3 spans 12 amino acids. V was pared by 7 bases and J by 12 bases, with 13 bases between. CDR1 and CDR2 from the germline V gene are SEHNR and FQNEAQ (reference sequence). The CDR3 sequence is CASTEPRVPLHF. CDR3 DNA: TGTGCCAGCACCGAGCCCCGTGTACCCCTCCACTTT.

CDR3 in amino acids: CASITGGALDNSPLHF. CDR3 coding DNA: TGTGCCAGCATAACTGGAGGGGCATTGGATAATTCACCCCTCCACTTT. The chain employs TRBV6-6 and TRBJ1-6, with D perhaps matching TRBD1 (5 bases). The germline V and J ends were trimmed by 7 bases and 5 bases, with 18 bases remaining between them. Germline CDR1 is MNHNY and CDR2 is SVGAGI (reference sequence). CDR3 length: 16 residues.

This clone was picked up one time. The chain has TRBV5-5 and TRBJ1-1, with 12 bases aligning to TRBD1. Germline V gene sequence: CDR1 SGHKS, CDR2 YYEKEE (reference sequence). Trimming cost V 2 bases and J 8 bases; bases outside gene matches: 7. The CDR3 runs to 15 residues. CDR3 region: CASSFTGTGGEEAFF. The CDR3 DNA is TGTGCCAGCAGCTTCACCGGGACAGGGGGCGAGGAAGCTTTCTTT.

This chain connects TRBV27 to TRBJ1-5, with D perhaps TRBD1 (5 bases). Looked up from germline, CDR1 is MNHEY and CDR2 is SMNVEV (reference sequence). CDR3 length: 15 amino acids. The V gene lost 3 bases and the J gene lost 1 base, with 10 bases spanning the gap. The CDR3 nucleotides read TGTGCCAGCAGTTTCAACGGACAAAGCAATCAGCCCCAGCATTTT. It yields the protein CASSFNGQSNQPQHF.

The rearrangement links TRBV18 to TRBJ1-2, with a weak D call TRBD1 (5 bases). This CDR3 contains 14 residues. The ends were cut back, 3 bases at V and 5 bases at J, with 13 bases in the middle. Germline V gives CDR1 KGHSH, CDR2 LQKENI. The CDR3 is CASSPGRGGYGYTF. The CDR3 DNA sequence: TGTGCCAGCTCACCGGGTAGGGGCGGATATGGCTACACCTTC.

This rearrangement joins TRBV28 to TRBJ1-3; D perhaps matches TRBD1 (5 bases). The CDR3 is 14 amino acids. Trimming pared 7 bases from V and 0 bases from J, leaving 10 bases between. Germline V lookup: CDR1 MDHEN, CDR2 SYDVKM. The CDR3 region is CASTPGGSGNTIYF. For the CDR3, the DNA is TGTGCCAGCACCCCTGGGGGCTCTGGAAACACCATATATTTT.